These 5 T cell receptor beta chains share one sample of origin, sequenced in a study of T cells in Graves' hyperthyroidism and ophthalmopathy. TCR beta CDR3 regions were amplified from RNA. RT-PCR in the first round (using the HTBI primer set) targeted the TCR CDR3. Each CDR3 protein is one row after TCRdb ran MiXCR on the multiplex PCR reads. This repertoire shows around 700,000 distinct CDR3 sequences, 15% to 20% found once; its top ten account for 16%. Sample: blood. These receptors all stem from a woman aged 45-60 years with Graves' hyperthyroidism that later progressed to Graves' ophthalmopathy.

This clonotype has more than one count but fewer than ten. This chain uses TRBV19 with TRBJ1-1, with D possibly TRBD1 on 6 matching bases. The CDR3 has 15 residues. From germline, CDR1 is LNHDA and CDR2 SQIVND (reference sequence). V was pared by 7 bases and J by 4 bases, with 19 bases between. The CDR3 sequence: CASILGGGPFTEAFF. The CDR3 region has the DNA TGTGCCAGTATTCTAGGTGGGGGGCCCTTCACTGAAGCTTTCTTT.

This chain links TRBV4-2 with TRBJ1-1; 7 nucleotides line up with TRBD1. The CDR3 runs to 15 residues. From germline, CDR1 is LGHNA and CDR2 YNFKEQ. V gave up 0 bases and J gave up 5 bases; unmatched junction bases: 6. DNA for the CDR3: TGTGCCAGCAGCCAAGAGCTTAGGGGGCGAACTGAAGCTTTCTTT. Its translation: CASSQELRGRTEAFF.

The chain is built from TRBV19 and TRBJ2-7; D is ambiguous. There are 12 residues in the CDR3. Trimming took 1 base from V and 5 from J, leaving 6 bases between them. Germline CDR1 and CDR2: LNHDA and SQIVND (reference sequence). The CDR3 is CASSIAGNEQYF. Written as DNA, the CDR3 is TGTGCCAGTAGTATAGCTGGAAACGAGCAGTACTTC.

This chain uses TRBV10-3 with TRBJ1-5; D uncertain. Germline V gene data show CDR1 as ENHRY and CDR2 as SYGVKD. V was trimmed by 6 bases and J by 1 base, leaving 13 bases between them. The CDR3 contains 15 residues. The CDR3 loop reads CAISPTGWSNQPQHF. CDR3 DNA: TGTGCCATCAGCCCTACCGGGTGGAGCAATCAGCCCCAGCATTTT.

In its sample, this clonotype was seen many times. This chain links TRBV2 with TRBJ1-2; 7 bases are a match to TRBD1. This CDR3 has 12 residues. The J segment lost 8 bases and the V segment lost 8 bases, leaving 8 bases of the junction unmatched. Germline values: CDR1 SNHLY, CDR2 FYNNEI. CDR3 sequence reads: CASEGAQGGYTF. DNA for the CDR3: TGTGCCAGCGAGGGGGCGCAGGGCGGCTACACCTTC.